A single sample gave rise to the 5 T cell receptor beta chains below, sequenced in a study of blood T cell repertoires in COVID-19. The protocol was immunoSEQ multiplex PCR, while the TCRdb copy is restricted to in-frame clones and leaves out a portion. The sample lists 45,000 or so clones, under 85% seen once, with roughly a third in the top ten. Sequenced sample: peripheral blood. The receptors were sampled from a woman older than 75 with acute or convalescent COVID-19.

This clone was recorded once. The CDR3 DNA sequence: TGTGCCAGCACCGACAGGGGGGAAGGCTACACCTTC. Translation: CASTDRGEGYTF. The V call is TRBV6-5, the J call TRBJ1-2, with 9 positions matching TRBD1. J lost 8 bases, V lost 7 bases, and 5 bases had no gene match. The CDR3 loop spans 12 amino acids. Germline CDR1 MNHEY, CDR2 SVGAGI.

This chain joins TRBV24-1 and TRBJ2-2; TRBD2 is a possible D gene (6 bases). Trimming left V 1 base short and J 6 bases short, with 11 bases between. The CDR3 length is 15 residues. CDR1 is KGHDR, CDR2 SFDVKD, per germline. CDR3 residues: CATSDFTLAAGELFF. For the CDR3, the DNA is TGTGCCACCAGTGATTTCACACTAGCCGCCGGGGAGCTGTTTTTT.

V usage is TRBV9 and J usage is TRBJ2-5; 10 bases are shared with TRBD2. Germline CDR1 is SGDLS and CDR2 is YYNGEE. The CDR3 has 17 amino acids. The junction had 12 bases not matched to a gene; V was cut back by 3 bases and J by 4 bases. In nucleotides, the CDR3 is TGTGCCAGCAGCGCTTCAGCGGGAGGGCCCTCAACAGAGACCCAGTACTTC. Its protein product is CASSASAGGPSTETQYF.

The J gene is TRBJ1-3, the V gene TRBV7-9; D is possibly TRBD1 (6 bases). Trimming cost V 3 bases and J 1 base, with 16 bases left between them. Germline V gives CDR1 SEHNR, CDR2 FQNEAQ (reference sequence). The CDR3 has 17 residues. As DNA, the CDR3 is TGTGCCAGCAGCTTGGACGGGGGGCTTGGTTCTGGAAACACCATATATTTT. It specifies CASSLDGGLGSGNTIYF.

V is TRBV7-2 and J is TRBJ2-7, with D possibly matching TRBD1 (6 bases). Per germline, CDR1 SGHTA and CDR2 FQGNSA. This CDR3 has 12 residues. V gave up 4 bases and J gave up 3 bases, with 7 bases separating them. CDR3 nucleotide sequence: TGTGCCAGCAGCTCCAGGGGCTACGAGCAGTACTTC. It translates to CASSSRGYEQYF.